Here is one T cell receptor (beta chain) with its context. The target antigen is unknown. Treatment: roughly ten-day PBMC culture with coronavirus spike peptide pools or control peptides (ViraFEST assay). This entry belongs to a study of vaccination and CD4 T cells after COVID-19. Study-wide background: The authors used overlapping spike peptides from SARS-CoV-2, HCoV-NL63, HCoV-OC43 and HCoV-229E to stimulate cells.

Sequence data for DNA of cultured CD4+ T cells were generated by the Oncomine TCR Beta short-read assay. TCRdb reanalysed the PCR reads using MiXCR and keeps one entry per CDR3 protein. The table includes 20,000 or so distinct CDR3 sequences, about 27% detected once. This TCR was recovered from a human donor with COVID-19. The sequenced material came from cultured CD4+ T cells from blood.

CDR3 in DNA: TGTGCCATCAGTGAGTCGGCCACAGATACGCAGTATTTT. As protein: CAISESATDTQYF. The V and J genes are TRBV10-3 and TRBJ2-3; D is unresolved. Germline CDR1 reads ENHRY; CDR2 reads SYGVKD. Trimming shortened V by 0 bases and J by 2 bases, and 3 bases separated the two germline ends. This CDR3 is built from 13 residues.